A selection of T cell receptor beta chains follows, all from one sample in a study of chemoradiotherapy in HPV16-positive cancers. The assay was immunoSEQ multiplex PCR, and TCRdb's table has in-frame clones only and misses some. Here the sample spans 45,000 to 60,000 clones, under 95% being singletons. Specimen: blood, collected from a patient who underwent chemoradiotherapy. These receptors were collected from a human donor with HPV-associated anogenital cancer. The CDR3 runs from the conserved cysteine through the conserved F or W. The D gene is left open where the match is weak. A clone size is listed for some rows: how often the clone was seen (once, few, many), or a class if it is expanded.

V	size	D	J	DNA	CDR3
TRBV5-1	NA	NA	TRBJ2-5	TGCGCCAGCAGCTTGTTCGGGGGCCAAGAGACCCAGTACTTC	CASSLFGGQETQYF
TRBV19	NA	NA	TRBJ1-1	TGTGCCAGTAGTATAGAAGGCAGCCCCGAAGCTTTCTTT	CASSIEGSPEAFF
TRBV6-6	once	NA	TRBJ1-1	TGTGCCAGCAGTTACTCGGAGGGGATGAACACTGAAGCTTTCTTT	CASSYSEGMNTEAFF
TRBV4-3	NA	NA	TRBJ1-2	TGCGCCAGCAGCCAAGATGGGGGGAACTATGGCTACACCTTC	CASSQDGGNYGYTF
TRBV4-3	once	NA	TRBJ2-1	TGCGCCAGCAGCCAAGATCAGGGGGGGACCTACAATGAGCAGTTCTTC	CASSQDQGGTYNEQFF
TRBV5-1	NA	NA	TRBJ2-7	TGCGCCAGCAGCTTGGCATCCGGGGGCGCCTACGAGCAGTACTTC	CASSLASGGAYEQYF
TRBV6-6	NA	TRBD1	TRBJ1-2	TGTGCCAGCACTCCGACAGGGGGCTATGGCTACACCTTC	CASTPTGGYGYTF
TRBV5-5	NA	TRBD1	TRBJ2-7	TGTGCCAGCAGCTTGGGGGGACAGGCTGACCGAACTTACGAGCAGTGCTTC	CASSLGGQADRTYEQCF
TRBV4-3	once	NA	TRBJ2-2	TGCGCCAGCAGCCAAGATCACACCGTTCAAGGGGAGCTGTTTTTT	CASSQDHTVQGELFF
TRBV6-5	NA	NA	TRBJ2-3	TGTGCCAGCAGTTACTCGACGCAGACCCGCACAGATACGCAGTATTTT	CASSYSTQTRTDTQYF
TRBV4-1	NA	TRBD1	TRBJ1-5	TGCGCCAGCAGCCAGGACCCAGGGGGGGGTCAGCCCCAGCATTTT	CASSQDPGGGQPQHF
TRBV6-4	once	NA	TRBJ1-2	TGTGCCAGCAGTGACGGGGGTTATGGCTACACCTTC	CASSDGGYGYTF
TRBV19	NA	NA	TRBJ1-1	TGTGCCAGTAGTATAGATCCCTCCCCGTTGAACACTGAAGCTTTCTTT	CASSIDPSPLNTEAFF
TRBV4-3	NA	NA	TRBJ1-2	TGCGCCAGCAGCCCGACTACCAACTATGGCTACACCTTC	CASSPTTNYGYTF
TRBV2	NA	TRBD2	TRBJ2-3	TGTGCCAGCAAGGGACTAGCGGTTTTCACAGATACGCAGTATTTT	CASKGLAVFTDTQYF
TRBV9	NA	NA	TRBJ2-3	TGTGCCAGCAGCGTTAGGGGGAACGCAGATACGCAGTATTTT	CASSVRGNADTQYF
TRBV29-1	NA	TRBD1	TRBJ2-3	TGCAGCGTCTCCGGGACAGGGATCTCCACAGATACGCAGTATTTT	CSVSGTGISTDTQYF
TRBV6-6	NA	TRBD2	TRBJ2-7	TGTGCCAGCAGTTACCGGGCGGGAGGGCACTACAAGCAGTACTTC	CASSYRAGGHYKQYF